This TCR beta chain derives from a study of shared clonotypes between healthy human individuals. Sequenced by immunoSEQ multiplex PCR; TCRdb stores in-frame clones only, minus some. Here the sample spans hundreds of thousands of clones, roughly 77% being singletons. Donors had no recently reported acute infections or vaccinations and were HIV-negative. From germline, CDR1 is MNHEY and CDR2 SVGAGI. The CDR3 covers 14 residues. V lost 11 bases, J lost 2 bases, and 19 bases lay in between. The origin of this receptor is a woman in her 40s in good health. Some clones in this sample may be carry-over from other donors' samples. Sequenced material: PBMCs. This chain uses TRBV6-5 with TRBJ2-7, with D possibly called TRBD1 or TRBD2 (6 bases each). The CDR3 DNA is TGTGCCGCCAGACTGGGGGGCATCGCCTACGAGCAGTACTTC. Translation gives CAARLGGIAYEQYF.